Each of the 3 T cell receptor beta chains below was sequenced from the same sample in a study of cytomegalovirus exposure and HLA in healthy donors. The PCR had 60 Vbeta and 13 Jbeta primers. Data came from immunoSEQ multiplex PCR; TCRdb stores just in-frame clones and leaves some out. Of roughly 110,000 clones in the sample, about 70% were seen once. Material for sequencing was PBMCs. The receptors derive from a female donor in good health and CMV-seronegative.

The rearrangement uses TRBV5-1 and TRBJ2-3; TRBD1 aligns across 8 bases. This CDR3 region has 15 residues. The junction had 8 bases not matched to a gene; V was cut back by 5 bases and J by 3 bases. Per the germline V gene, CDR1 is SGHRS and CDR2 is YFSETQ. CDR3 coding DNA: TGCGCCAGCAGAGACAGGGGCCGCTGGACAGATACGCAGTATTTT. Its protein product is CASRDRGRWTDTQYF.

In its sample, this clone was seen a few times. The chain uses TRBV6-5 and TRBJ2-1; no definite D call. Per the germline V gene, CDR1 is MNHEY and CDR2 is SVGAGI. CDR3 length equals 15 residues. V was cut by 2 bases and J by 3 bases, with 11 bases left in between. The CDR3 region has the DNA TGTGCCAGCAGTTACGCGAGACATGACTACAATGAGCAGTTCTTC. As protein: CASSYARHDYNEQFF.

The CDR3 is CASSSQGFSQETQYF. Here the CDR3 DNA reads TGTGCCAGCAGCTCACAGGGGTTTTCCCAAGAGACCCAGTACTTC. V gene TRBV7-2 combines with J gene TRBJ2-5; 7 positions match TRBD1. Trimming removed 4 bases from V and 1 base from J; junction bases left unmatched: 6. CDR3 length: 15 amino acids. CDR1 and CDR2 (germline): SGHTA, FQGNSA.